This TCR beta chain was recovered during a study of blood T cell repertoires in COVID-19. Study as a whole: Italy, Spain and the United States were the sources of the convalescent and acute COVID-19 samples. Sample material is recorded as cDNA or gDNA derived from T cells, B-cell-depleted T cells, or PBMCs.

In this sample, this clone turned up many times. Original processing methods: For nucleated cells, counts were estimated from reference gene primer amplification. Libraries were prepared by immunoSEQ multiplex PCR; TCRdb keeps only in-frame clonotypes and omits some of them. The V and J calls and the clone size are those of that table, but D and trimming were determined from the DNA. Among over 200,000 clones listed, 84% were seen once. V lost 1 base to trimming and J lost 1 base; unmatched junction nucleotides: 0. The germline V gene has CDR1 LGHNA and CDR2 YNFKEQ. This CDR3 comprises 16 residues. The chain joins TRBV4-2 to TRBJ2-3; TRBD1 agrees at 12 bases. The specimen sequenced was peripheral blood. The TCR sequence derives from a woman of 80 years or more with active or convalescent COVID-19. The CDR3 region is CASSQGDRGRTDTQYF. The CDR3 DNA reads TGTGCCAGCAGCCAAGGGGACAGGGGGCGCACAGATACGCAGTATTTT.